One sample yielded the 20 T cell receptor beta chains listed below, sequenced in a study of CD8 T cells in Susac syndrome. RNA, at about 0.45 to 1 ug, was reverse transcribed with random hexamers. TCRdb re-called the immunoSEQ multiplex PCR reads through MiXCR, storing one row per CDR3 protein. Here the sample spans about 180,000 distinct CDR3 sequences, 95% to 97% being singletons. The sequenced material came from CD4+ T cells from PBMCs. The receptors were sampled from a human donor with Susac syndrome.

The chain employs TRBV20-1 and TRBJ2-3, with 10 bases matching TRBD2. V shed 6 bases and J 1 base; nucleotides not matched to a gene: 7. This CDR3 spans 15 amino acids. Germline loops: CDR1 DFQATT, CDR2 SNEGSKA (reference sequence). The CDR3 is CSAISGTSGTDTQYF. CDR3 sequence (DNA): TGCAGTGCCATATCCGGGACTAGCGGCACAGATACGCAGTATTTT.

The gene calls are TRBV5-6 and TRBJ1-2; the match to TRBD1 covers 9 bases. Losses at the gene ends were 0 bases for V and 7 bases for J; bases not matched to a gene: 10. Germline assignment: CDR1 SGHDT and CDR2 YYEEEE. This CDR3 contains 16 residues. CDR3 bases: TGTGCCAGCAGCTTGGAGGTTCTGGGACAGGGTTCTGGCTACACCTTC. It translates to CASSLEVLGQGSGYTF.

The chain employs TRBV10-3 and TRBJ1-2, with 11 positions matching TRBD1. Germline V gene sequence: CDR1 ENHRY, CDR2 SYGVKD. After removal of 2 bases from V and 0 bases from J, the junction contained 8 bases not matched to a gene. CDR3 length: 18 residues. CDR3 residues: CAISEELGQGATNYGYTF. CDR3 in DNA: TGTGCCATCAGTGAGGAACTCGGACAGGGGGCAACTAACTATGGCTACACCTTC.

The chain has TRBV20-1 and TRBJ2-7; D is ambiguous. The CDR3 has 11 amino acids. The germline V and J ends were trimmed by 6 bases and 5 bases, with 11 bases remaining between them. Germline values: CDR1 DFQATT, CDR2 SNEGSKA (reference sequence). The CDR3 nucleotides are TGCAGTGCCGCGAAGGTCAACGAGCAGTACTTC. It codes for CSAAKVNEQYF.

This CDR3 reads CASSPGQGLYEQYF. The CDR3 DNA reads as TGTGCCAGCAGTCCGGGACAGGGCCTCTACGAGCAGTACTTC. V and J are TRBV27 and TRBJ2-7, with 9 bases that match TRBD1. This CDR3 is built from 14 residues. Germline assignment: CDR1 MNHEY and CDR2 SMNVEV (reference sequence). V shed 5 bases and J 3 bases; nucleotides not matched to a gene: 5.

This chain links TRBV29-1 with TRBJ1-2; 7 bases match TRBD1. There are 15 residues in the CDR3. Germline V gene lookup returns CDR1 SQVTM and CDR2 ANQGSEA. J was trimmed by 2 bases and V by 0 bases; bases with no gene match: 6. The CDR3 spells CSVEEWTGGNYGYTF. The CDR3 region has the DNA TGCAGCGTTGAAGAATGGACAGGCGGCAACTATGGCTACACCTTC.

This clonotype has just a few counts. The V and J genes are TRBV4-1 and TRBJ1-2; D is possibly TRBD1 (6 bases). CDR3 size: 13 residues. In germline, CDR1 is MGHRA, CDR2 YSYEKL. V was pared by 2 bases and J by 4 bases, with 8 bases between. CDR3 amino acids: CASSQTGFYGYTF. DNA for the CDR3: TGCGCCAGCAGCCAAACAGGGTTCTATGGCTACACCTTC.

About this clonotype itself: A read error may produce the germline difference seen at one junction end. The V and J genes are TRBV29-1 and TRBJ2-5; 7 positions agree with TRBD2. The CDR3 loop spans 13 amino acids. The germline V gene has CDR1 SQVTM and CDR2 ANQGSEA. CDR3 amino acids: CSAAAAGVEIQYF. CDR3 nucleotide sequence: TGCAGCGCCGCCGCGGCGGGGGTGGAGATCCAGTACTTC.

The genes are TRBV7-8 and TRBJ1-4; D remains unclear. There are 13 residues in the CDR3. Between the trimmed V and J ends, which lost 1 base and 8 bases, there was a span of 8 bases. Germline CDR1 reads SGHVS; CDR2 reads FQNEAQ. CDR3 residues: CASSLGKHEKLFF. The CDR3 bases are TGTGCCAGCAGCTTAGGGAAACACGAAAAACTGTTTTTT.

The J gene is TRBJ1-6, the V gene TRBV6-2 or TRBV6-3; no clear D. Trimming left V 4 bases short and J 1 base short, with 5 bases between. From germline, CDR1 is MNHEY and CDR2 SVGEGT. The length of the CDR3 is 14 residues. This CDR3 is CASSSGSYNSPLHF. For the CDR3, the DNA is TGTGCCAGCAGTTCCGGATCCTATAATTCACCCCTCCACTTT.

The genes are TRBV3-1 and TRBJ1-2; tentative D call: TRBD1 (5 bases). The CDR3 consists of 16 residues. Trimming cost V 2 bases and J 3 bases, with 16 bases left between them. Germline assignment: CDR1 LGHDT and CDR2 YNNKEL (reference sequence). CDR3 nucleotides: TGTGCCAGCAGCCAATTCCCCCAGGGTTTGGACTATGGCTACACCTTC. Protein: CASSQFPQGLDYGYTF.

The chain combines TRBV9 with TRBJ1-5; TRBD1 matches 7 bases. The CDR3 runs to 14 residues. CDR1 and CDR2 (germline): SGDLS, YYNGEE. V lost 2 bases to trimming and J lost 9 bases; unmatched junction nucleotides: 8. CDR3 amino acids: CASSVSHRGGPQHF. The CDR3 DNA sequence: TGTGCCAGCAGCGTGAGTCACAGGGGAGGGCCCCAGCATTTT.

The CDR3 protein is CASSVAIAGVNEQFF. DNA of the CDR3: TGTGCCAGCAGCGTAGCGATAGCGGGGGTGAATGAGCAGTTCTTC. The chain couples TRBV9 to TRBJ2-1; TRBD2 aligns across 9 bases. Germline V CDR1 and CDR2: SGDLS, YYNGEE. The length of the CDR3 is 15 residues. Losses at the gene ends were 0 bases for V and 7 bases for J; bases not matched to a gene: 5.

CDR3 nucleotides: TGTGCCAGCAGCGTAGGAGCGGATGCGTCCTACAATGAGCAGTTCTTC. Amino acid sequence: CASSVGADASYNEQFF. V usage is TRBV9 and J usage is TRBJ2-1; tentative D call: TRBD2 (5 bases). Per the germline V gene, CDR1 is SGDLS and CDR2 is YYNGEE. The CDR3 is 16 amino acids. V lost 0 bases and J lost 1, with 11 bases in between.

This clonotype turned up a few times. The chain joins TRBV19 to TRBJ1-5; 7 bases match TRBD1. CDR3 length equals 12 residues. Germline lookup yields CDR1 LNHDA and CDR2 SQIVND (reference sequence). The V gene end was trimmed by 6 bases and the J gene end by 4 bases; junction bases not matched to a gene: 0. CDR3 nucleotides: TGTGCCAGTAGGACAGGGAATCAGCCCCAGCATTTT. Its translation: CASRTGNQPQHF.

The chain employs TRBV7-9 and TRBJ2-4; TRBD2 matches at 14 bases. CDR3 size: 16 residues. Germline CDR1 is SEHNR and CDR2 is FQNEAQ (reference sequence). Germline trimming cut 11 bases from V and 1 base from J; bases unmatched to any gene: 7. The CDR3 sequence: CALGLAGERAKNIQYF. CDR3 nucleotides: TGTGCCTTGGGACTAGCGGGAGAACGGGCCAAAAACATTCAGTACTTC.

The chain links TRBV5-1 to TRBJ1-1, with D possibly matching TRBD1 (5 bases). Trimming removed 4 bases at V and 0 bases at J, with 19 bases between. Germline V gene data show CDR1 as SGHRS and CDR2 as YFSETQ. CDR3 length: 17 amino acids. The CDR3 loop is CASSQQGLGVVNTEAFF. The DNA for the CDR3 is TGCGCCAGCAGCCAGCAGGGTTTGGGAGTGGTGAACACTGAAGCTTTCTTT.

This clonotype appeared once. CDR3 nucleotide sequence: TGCGCCAGCAGCCAATCGGAGACTAGCACAGATACGCAGTATTTT. It codes for CASSQSETSTDTQYF. J is TRBJ2-3 and V is TRBV4-1; no clear D. Trimming shortened V by 2 bases and J by 0 bases, and 9 bases separated the two germline ends. This CDR3 is 15 amino acids long. Germline V lookup: CDR1 MGHRA, CDR2 YSYEKL.

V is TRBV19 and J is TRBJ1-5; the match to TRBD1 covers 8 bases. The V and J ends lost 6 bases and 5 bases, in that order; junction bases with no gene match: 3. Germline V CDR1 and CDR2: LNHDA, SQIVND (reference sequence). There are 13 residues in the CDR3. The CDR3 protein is CASRTGADQPQHF. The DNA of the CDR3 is TGTGCCAGTAGGACAGGGGCTGATCAGCCCCAGCATTTT.

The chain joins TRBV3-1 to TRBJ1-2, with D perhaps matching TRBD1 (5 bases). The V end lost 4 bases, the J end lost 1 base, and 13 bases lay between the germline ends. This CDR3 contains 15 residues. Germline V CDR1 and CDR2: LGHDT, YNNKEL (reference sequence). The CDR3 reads CASSPRQRINYGYTF. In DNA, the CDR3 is TGTGCCAGCAGCCCCAGACAGAGGATTAACTATGGCTACACCTTC. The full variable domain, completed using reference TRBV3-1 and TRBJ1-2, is DTAVSQTPKYLVTQMGNDKSIKCEQNLGHDTMYWYKQDSKKFLKIMFSYNNKELIINETVPNRFSPKSPDKAHLNLHINSLELGDSAVYFCASSPRQRINYGYTFGSGTRLTVV.